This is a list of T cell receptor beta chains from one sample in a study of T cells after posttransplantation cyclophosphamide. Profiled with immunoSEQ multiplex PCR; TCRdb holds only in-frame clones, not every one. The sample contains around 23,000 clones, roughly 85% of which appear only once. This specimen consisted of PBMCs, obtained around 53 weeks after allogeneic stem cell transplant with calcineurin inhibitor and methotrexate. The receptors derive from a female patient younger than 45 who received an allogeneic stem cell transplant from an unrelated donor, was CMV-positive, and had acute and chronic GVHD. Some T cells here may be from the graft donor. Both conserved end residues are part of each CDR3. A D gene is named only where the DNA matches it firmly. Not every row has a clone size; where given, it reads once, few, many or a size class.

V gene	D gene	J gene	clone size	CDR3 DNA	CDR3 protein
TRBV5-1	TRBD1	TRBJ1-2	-	TGCGCCAGCAGCTCCGACGGACAGGGTGGCTACACCTTC	CASSSDGQGGYTF
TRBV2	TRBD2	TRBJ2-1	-	TGTGCCAGCGGTAGACTAGCGGCGACCTACAATGAGCAGTTCTTC	CASGRLAATYNEQFF
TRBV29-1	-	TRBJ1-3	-	TGCAGCGTTGAGTGGGGCGTTTCTGGAAACACCATATATTTT	CSVEWGVSGNTIYF
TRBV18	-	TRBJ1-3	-	TGTGCCAGCTCACCATCGGACACCATATATTTT	CASSPSDTIYF
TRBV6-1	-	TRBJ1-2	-	TGTGCCAGCAGATCACAGGAACCGTTTGGCTACACCTTC	CASRSQEPFGYTF
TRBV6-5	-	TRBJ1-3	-	TGTGCCAGCAGACCCAGCGAATCTGGAAACACCATATATTTT	CASRPSESGNTIYF
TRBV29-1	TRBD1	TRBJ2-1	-	TGCAGCGTTTACCGTGGGACAGGGGGTAATGAGCAGTTCTTC	CSVYRGTGGNEQFF
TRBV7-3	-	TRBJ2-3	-	TGTGCCAGCAGCCCAAACGGACGGGGTAGCACAGATACGCAGTATTTT	CASSPNGRGSTDTQYF
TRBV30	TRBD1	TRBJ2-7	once	TGTGCCTGGAGTGTCAGACAGGGACAAATTACAAACTTC	CAWSVRQGQITNF
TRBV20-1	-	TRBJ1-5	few	TGCAGTGCTAGCCCCGATCAGCCCCAGCATTTT	CSASPDQPQHF
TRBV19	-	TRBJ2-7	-	TGTGCCAGTAGTATAACCCAGACAGCCTACGAGCAGTACTTC	CASSITQTAYEQYF
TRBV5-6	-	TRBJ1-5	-	TGTGCCAGCAGCCCAAAGTCAGGGTTCCAGCCCCAGCATTTT	CASSPKSGFQPQHF
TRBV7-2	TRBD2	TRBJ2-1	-	TGTGCCAGCAGGTTAGACAGCGGGAGTCGATATGAGCAGTTCTTC	CASRLDSGSRYEQFF
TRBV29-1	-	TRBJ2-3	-	TGCAGCGTTGTCAGTGGATCAGGATTTGGGGATACGCAGTATTTT	CSVVSGSGFGDTQYF
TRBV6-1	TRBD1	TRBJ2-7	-	TGTGCCAGCAGTCCCGAACAGGGGACCCACGAGCAGTACTTC	CASSPEQGTHEQYF
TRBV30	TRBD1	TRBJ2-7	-	TGTGCCTTGTCCGGGACAGGGTTCTACGAGCAGTACTTC	CALSGTGFYEQYF
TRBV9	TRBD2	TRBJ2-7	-	TGTGCCAGCAGCGCCGGGACTAGCGGTTACGAGCAGTACTTC	CASSAGTSGYEQYF
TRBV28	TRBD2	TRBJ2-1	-	TGTGCCAGCAGTCGAAGCGGGAGGTACAATGAGCAGTTCTTC	CASSRSGRYNEQFF
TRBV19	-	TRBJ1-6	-	TGTGCCAGTAGTATAAAACCAGGCTGGAATTCACCCCTCCACTTT	CASSIKPGWNSPLHF
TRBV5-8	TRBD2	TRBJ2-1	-	TGTGCCAGCAGCTTGAATTCCGGGAGGGTGCAGTTCTTC	CASSLNSGRVQFF
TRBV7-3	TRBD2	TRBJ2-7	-	TGTGCCAGCAGCTTAGAAGCGGGAGTCGACGAGCAGTACTTC	CASSLEAGVDEQYF
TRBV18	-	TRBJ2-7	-	TGTGCCAGCTCACTTACAGGCGGCAACGAGCAGTACTTC	CASSLTGGNEQYF
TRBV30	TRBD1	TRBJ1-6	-	TGTGCCTGGGTGGACAGGCAGGACTCACCCCTCCACTTT	CAWVDRQDSPLHF
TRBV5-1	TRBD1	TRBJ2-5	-	TGCGCCAGCAGCGAGACAGGGGGCCTCGAGACCCAGTACTTC	CASSETGGLETQYF
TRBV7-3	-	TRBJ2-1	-	TGTGCCAGCAGCTCTTCCTTGAGCTCCTACAATGAGCAGTTCTTC	CASSSSLSSYNEQFF
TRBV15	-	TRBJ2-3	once	TGTGCCACCAGCAGAGATTTTGGGCGGGCGGGAGATACGCAGTATTTT	CATSRDFGRAGDTQYF
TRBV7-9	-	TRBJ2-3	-	TGTGCCAGCAGCGTAGCTAGCAGTGCTAGCACAGATACGCAGTATTTT	CASSVASSASTDTQYF
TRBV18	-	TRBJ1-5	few	TGTGCCAGCTCACCATCGGGGGGGCCCCAGCATTTT	CASSPSGGPQHF